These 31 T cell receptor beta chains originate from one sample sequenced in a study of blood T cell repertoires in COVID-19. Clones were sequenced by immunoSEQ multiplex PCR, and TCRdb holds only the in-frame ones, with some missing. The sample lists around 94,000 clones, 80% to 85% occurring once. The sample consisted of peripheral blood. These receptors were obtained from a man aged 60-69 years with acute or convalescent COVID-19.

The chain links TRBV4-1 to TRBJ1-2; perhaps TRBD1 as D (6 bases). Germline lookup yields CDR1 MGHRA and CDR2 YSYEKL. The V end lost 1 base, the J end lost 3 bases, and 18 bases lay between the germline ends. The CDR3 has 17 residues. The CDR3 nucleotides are TGCGCCAGCAGCCAAGTACAGGGAAGTGCGAGTGACTATGGCTACACCTTC. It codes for CASSQVQGSASDYGYTF.

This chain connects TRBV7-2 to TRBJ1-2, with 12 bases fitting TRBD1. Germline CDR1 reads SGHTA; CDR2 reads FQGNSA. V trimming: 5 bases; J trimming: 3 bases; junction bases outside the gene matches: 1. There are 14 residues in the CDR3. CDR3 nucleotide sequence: TGTGCCAGCAGCGGGACAGGGGGCGACTATGGCTACACCTTC. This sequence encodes CASSGTGGDYGYTF.

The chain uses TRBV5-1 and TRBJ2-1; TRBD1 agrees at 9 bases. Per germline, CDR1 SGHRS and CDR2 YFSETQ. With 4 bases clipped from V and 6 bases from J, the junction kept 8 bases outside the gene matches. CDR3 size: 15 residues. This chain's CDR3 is CASSPTGGEGNEQFF. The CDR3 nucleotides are TGCGCCAGCAGCCCAACAGGGGGCGAGGGCAATGAGCAGTTCTTC.

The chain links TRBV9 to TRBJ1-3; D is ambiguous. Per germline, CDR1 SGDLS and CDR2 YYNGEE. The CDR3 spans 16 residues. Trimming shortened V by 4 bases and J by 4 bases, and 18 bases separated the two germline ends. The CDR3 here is CASSPSPAIVGNTIYF. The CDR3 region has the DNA TGTGCCAGCAGCCCGTCCCCCGCGATAGTGGGAAACACCATATATTTT.

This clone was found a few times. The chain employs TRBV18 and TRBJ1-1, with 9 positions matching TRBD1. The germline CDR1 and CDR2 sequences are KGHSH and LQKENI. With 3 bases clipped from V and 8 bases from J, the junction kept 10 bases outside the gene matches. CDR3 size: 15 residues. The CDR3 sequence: CASSPNRGQTNEAFF. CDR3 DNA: TGTGCCAGCTCACCTAACAGGGGGCAAACAAACGAAGCTTTCTTT. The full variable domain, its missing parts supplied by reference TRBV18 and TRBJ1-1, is NAGVMQNPRHLVRRRGQEARLRCSPMKGHSHVYWYRQLPEEGLKFMVYLQKENIIDESGMPKERFSAEFPKEGPSILRIQQVVRGDSAAYFCASSPNRGQTNEAFFGQGTRLTVV.

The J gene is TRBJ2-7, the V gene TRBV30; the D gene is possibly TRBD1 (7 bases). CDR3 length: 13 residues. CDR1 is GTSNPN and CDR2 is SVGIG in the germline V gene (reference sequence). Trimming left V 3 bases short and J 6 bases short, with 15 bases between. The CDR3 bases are TGTGCCTGGAGGGCGGGACAGTGGGGCGAGCAGTACTTC. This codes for CAWRAGQWGEQYF.

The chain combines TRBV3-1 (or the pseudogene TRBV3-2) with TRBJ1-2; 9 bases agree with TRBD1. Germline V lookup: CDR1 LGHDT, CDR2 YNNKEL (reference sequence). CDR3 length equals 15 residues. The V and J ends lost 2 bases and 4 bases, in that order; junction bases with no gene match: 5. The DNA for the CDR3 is TGTGCCAGCAGCCAATCCCGGACAGGGGTCTATGGCTACACCTTC. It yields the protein CASSQSRTGVYGYTF.

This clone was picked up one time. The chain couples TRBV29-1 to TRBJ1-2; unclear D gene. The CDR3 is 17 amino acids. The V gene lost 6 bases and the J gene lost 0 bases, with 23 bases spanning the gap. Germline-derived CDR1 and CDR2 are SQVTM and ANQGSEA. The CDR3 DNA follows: TGCAGCGTCTACCCCCCGGGTCCCTCAAAACCTAACTATGGCTACACCTTC. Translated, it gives CSVYPPGPSKPNYGYTF.

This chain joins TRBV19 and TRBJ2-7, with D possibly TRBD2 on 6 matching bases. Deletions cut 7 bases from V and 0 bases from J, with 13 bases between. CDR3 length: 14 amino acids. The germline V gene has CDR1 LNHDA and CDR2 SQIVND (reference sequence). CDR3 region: CASTPGGVSYEQYF. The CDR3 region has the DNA TGTGCCAGTACCCCTGGCGGGGTCTCCTACGAGCAGTACTTC. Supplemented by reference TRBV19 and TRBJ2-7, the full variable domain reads DGGITQSPKYLFRKEGQNVTLSCEQNLNHDAMYWYRQDPGQGLRLIYYSQIVNDFQKGDIAEGYSVSREKKESFPLTVTSAQKNPTAFYLCASTPGGVSYEQYFGPGTRLTVT.

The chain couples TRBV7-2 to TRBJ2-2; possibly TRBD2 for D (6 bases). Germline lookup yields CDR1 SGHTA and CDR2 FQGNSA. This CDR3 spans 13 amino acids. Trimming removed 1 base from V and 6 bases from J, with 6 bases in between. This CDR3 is CASSLGGAGELFF. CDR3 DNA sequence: TGTGCCAGCAGCTTAGGGGGGGCCGGGGAGCTGTTTTTT.

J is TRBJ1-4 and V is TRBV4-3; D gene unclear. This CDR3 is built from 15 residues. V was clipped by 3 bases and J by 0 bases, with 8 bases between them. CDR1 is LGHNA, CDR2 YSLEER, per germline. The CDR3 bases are TGCGCCAGCAGCCAGTATAGTGCAACTAATGAAAAACTGTTTTTT. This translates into CASSQYSATNEKLFF.

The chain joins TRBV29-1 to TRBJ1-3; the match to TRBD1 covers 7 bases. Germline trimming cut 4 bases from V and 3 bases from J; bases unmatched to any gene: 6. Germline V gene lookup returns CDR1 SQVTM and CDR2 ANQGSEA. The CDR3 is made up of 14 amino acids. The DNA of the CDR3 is TGCAGCGTTGTTCAGGGGGTGGATGGAAACACCATATATTTT. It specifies CSVVQGVDGNTIYF.

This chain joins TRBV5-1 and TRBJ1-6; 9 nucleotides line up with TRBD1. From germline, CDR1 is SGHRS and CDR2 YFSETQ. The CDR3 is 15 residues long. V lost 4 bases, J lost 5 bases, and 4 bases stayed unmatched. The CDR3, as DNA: TGCGCCAGCAGCCCAAGGACAGGGGATAATTCACCCCTCCACTTT. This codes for CASSPRTGDNSPLHF.

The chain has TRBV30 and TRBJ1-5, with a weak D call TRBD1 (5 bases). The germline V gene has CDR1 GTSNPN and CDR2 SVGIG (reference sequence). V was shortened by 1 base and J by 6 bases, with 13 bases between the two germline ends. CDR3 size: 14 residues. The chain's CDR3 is CAWSGQGQRQPQHF. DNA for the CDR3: TGTGCCTGGAGTGGCCAGGGTCAGCGTCAGCCCCAGCATTTT.

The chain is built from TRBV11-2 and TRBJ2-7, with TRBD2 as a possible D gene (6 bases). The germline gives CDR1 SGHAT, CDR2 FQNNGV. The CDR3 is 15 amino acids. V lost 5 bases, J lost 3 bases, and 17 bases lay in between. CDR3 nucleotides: TGTGCCAGCAGCGACCCCGGGACTGGTATCTACGAGCAGTACTTC. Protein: CASSDPGTGIYEQYF.

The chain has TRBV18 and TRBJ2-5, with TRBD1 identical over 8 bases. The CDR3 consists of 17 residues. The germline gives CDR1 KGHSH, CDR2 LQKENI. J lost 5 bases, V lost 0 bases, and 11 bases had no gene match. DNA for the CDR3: TGTGCCAGCTCACCACCTACGACAGGGGCGCTGCGGGAGACCCAGTACTTC. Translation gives CASSPPTTGALRETQYF.

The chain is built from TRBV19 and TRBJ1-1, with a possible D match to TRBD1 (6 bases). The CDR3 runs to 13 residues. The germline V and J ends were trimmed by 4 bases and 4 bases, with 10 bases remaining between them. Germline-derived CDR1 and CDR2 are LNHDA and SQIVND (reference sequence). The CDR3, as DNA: TGTGCCAGTAGTACCAAGACAGGCACTGAAGCTTTCTTT. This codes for CASSTKTGTEAFF.

The CDR3 DNA follows: TGTGCCAGCAGTTACTCACGGTCGTGGGGCTACACCTTC. Its protein is CASSYSRSWGYTF. J is TRBJ1-2 and V is TRBV6-5; D gene ambiguous. Germline CDR1 reads MNHEY; CDR2 reads SVGAGI. Trimming left V 0 bases short and J 8 bases short, with 10 bases between. This CDR3 has 13 amino acids.

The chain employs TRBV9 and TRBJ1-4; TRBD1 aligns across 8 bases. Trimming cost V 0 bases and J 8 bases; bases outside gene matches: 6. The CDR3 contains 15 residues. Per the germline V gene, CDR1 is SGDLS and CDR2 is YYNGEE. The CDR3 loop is CASSVDQGAREKLFF. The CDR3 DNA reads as TGTGCCAGCAGCGTAGACCAGGGGGCGAGGGAAAAACTGTTTTTT.

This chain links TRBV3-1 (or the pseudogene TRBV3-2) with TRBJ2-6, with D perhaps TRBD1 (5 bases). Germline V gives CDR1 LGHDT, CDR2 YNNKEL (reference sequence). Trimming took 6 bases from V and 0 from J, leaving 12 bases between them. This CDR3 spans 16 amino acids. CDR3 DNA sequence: TGTGCCAGCAGTTACACAGGATTCTCTGGGGCCAACGTCCTGACTTTC. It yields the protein CASSYTGFSGANVLTF.

In DNA, the CDR3 is TGTGCCAGCAGCCCCCCGGGACTAGCGGGGTTAAGCTCCTACAATGAGCAGTTCTTC. It translates to CASSPPGLAGLSSYNEQFF. The V gene is TRBV7-9, the J gene TRBJ2-1, with 13 bases that match TRBD2. Germline loops: CDR1 SEHNR, CDR2 FQNEAQ (reference sequence). This CDR3 comprises 19 residues. V dropped 5 bases and J dropped 0; count of bases not matched to a gene: 10.

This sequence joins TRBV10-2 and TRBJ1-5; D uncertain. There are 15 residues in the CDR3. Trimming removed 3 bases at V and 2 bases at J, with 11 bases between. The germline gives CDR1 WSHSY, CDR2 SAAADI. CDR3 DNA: TGCGCCAGCAGTGAAATGGTGAGTGGCAATCAGCCCCAGCATTTT. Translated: CASSEMVSGNQPQHF.

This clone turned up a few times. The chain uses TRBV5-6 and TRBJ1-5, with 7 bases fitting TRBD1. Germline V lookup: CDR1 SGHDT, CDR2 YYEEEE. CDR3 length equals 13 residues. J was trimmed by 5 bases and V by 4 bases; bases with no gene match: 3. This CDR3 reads CASSTQGYQPQHF. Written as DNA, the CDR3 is TGTGCCAGCAGCACACAGGGGTATCAGCCCCAGCATTTT.

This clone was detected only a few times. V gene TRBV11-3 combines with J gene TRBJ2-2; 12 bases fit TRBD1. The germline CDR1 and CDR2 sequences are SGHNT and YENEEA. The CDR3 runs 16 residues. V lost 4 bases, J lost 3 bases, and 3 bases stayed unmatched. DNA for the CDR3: TGTGCCAGCAGCTCCCGGGACAGGGGGCACACCGGGGAGCTGTTTTTT. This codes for CASSSRDRGHTGELFF.

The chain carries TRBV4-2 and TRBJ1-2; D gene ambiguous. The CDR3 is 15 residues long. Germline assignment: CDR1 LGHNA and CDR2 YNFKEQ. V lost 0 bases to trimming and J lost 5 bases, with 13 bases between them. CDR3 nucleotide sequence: TGTGCCAGCAGCCAAGACCGGGGAGACCGTTATGGCTACACCTTC. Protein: CASSQDRGDRYGYTF.

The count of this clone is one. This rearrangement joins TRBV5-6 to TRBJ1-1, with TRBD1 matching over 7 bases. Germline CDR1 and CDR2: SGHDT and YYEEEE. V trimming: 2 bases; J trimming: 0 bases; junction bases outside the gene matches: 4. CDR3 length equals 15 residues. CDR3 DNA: TGTGCCAGCAGCTTCCAGGGGGGCATGAACACTGAAGCTTTCTTT. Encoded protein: CASSFQGGMNTEAFF.

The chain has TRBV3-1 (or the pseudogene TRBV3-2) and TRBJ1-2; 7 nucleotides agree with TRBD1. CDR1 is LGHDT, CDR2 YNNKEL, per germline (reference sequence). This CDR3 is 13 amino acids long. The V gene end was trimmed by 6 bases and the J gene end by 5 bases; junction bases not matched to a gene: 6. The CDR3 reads CASSFRQGYGYTF. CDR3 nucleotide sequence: TGTGCCAGCAGTTTTCGACAGGGTTATGGCTACACCTTC.

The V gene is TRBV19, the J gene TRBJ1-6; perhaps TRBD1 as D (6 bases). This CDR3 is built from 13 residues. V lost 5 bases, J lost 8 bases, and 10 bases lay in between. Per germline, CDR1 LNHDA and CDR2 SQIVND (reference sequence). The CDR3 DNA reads TGTGCCAGTAGTCGGGCAGGGGATTCACCCCTCCACTTT. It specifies CASSRAGDSPLHF.

CDR3 sequence reads: CASRGTGARAFF. The CDR3 DNA is TGCGCCAGCAGAGGGACAGGGGCTCGGGCTTTCTTT. The V call is TRBV5-1, the J call TRBJ1-1; TRBD1 agrees at 10 bases. CDR1 SGHRS and CDR2 YFSETQ come from the germline V gene. V lost 5 bases and J lost 11; bases outside the gene matches: 6. This CDR3 has 12 amino acids.

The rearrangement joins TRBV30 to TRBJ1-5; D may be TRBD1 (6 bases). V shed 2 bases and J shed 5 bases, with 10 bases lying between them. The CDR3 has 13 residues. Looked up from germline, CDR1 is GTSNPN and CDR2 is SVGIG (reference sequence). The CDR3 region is CAWSSTGHQPQHF. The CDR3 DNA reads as TGTGCCTGGAGTTCCACAGGGCATCAGCCCCAGCATTTT.

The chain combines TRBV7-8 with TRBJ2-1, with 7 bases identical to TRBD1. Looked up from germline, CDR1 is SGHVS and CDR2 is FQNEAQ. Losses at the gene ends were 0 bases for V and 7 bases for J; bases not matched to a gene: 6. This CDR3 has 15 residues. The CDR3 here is CASSLAEAGGNEQFF. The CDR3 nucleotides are TGTGCCAGCAGCTTAGCGGAGGCAGGGGGTAATGAGCAGTTCTTC.